This T cell receptor (beta chain) was captured in a study of cytomegalovirus exposure and HLA in healthy donors. The CDR3 is 15 amino acids. From germline, CDR1 is SEHNR and CDR2 FQNEAQ (reference sequence). The ends lost 4 bases at V and 4 bases at J; junction bases unmatched: 5. Comments on this clone: Its target is unknown.

Primers: 60 Vbeta forward and 13 Jbeta reverse. Methods used by the authors: Later, an analysis found some 80 million unique TCR beta chains, and 9.5 million to 12 million of these were shared. Only in-frame clones appear in the TCRdb table, and some are missing; sequencing was by immunoSEQ multiplex PCR. V, J and clone size are those of that table, while D and trimming were read from the DNA. In the table there are almost 200,000 clones, roughly 79% of which are singletons. Study-wide points: Most TCR sequences showed up rarely, but some public TCRs showed up in many donors. The study put some 150 TCR beta chains on its list as cytomegalovirus-associated.

Source material: PBMCs. The source is a man aged 25-40 years in good health and CMV-seronegative. J is TRBJ2-1 and V is TRBV7-9; 9 bases fit TRBD1. CDR3 nucleotides: TGTGCCAGCAGCTCGGGACAGGGAAAATACAATGAGCAGTTCTTC. Its translation: CASSSGQGKYNEQFF.